Listed below are T cell receptor beta chains from one sample, sequenced in a study of regulatory T cells in long-lasting Graves disease. TCRdb re-called the multiplex PCR reads through MiXCR, storing one row per CDR3 protein. In the table there are 200,000 to 250,000 distinct CDR3 sequences, 15% to 20% of which are singletons. The sample was peripheral blood mononuclear cells (PBMCs), taken at new diagnosis, from a patient treated with antithyroid drugs. All receptors come from a female donor with Graves disease. The CDR3 runs from the conserved cysteine through the conserved F or W. The order of the fields is CDR3 length, D gene, V gene, J gene, clone size, CDR3 protein, CDR3 DNA. A D gene is named only where the DNA matches it firmly. Size is omitted from some rows. Given values are once, few, many or a class for expanded clones.

15	-	TRBV19	TRBJ1-4	many	CASSMPGRPNEKLFF	TGTGCCAGTAGTATGCCAGGCAGGCCAAATGAAAAACTGTTTTTT
14	-	TRBV30	TRBJ2-2	-	CAWSLRDSTGELFF	TGTGCCTGGAGTCTGCGGGATTCCACCGGGGAGCTGTTTTTT
14	-	TRBV27	TRBJ1-4	-	CASSHVWRNEKLFF	TGTGCCAGCAGTCACGTGTGGCGTAATGAAAAACTGTTTTTT
15	-	TRBV15	TRBJ2-5	many	CATEAGVQGEETQYF	TGTGCCACCGAAGCCGGAGTACAGGGAGAAGAGACCCAGTACTTC
16	TRBD2	TRBV19	TRBJ2-7	once	CASSIELAGGLNEQYF	TGTGCCAGTAGTATCGAGCTAGCGGGAGGGCTGAACGAGCAGTACTTC
14	-	TRBV7-9	TRBJ1-1	many	CASSPSWGSAEAFF	TGTGCCAGCAGCCCCAGTTGGGGGAGCGCTGAAGCTTTCTTT
15	-	TRBV7-2	TRBJ1-2	many	CASSFLQGRSSGYTF	TGTGCCAGCAGCTTCTTGCAGGGTAGGAGTAGTGGCTACACCTTC
13	-	TRBV6-1	TRBJ1-1	many	CASSEGSNTEAFF	TGTGCCAGCAGTGAAGGGAGCAACACTGAAGCTTTCTTT
14	-	TRBV20-1	TRBJ1-2	many	CSARDRGLNYGYTF	TGCAGTGCTAGAGATAGGGGACTAAACTATGGCTACACCTTC
15	-	TRBV7-2	TRBJ2-1	many	CASSFIRENEGGQFF	TGTGCCAGCAGCTTTATCCGGGAGAACGAAGGGGGGCAGTTCTTC
13	-	TRBV5-4	TRBJ2-7	many	CASSRAYGDEQYF	TGTGCCAGCAGCCGTGCATATGGCGACGAGCAGTACTTC
12	-	TRBV29-1	TRBJ2-7	many	CSVGLQGHEQYF	TGCAGCGTTGGACTACAGGGCCACGAGCAGTACTTC
14	-	TRBV20-1	TRBJ2-7	many	CSAIHGTSRAEQYF	TGCAGTGCTATACACGGGACCTCACGGGCCGAGCAGTACTTC
15	-	TRBV28	TRBJ2-2	many	CASSPPGRGTGELFF	TGTGCCAGCAGTCCTCCGGGGCGCGGCACCGGGGAGCTGTTTTTT
13	-	TRBV27	TRBJ2-3	-	CASSLKGQDTQYF	TGTGCCAGCAGTTTAAAGGGCCAAGATACGCAGTATTTT
13	-	TRBV12-3/TRBV12-4	TRBJ2-5	many	CASRGGGRETQYF	TGTGCCAGCAGAGGGGGGGGGCGCGAGACCCAGTACTTC
15	TRBD1	TRBV28	TRBJ2-5	-	CASSLSGQGVETQYF	TGTGCCAGCAGTTTATCTGGACAGGGAGTGGAGACCCAGTACTTC
13	TRBD2	TRBV29-1	TRBJ2-1	many	CSVGGGRAAQQFF	TGCAGCGTTGGGGGCGGGAGGGCCGCTCAGCAGTTCTTC
16	TRBD1	TRBV19	TRBJ1-2	many	CASSVPRQGGIYGYTF	TGTGCCAGTAGTGTCCCTCGACAGGGGGGAATATATGGCTACACCTTC
14	-	TRBV4-3	TRBJ2-3	-	CASSQGSGTDTQYF	TGCGCCAGCAGCCAAGGATCCGGGACCGATACGCAGTATTTT